Listed below are T cell receptor beta chains from one sample, sequenced in a study of cytomegalovirus exposure and HLA in healthy donors. The protocol was immunoSEQ multiplex PCR, while the TCRdb copy is restricted to in-frame clones and leaves out a portion. Counted here are approximately 100,000 clones, about three quarters occurring once; the ten biggest clones make up 12% to 15%. Sequencing input: PBMCs. These receptors all stem from a male donor in good health and CMV-seropositive. CDR3s include the opening cysteine and the closing phenylalanine or tryptophan. The order of the fields is clone size, D gene, V gene, J gene, CDR3 DNA, CDR3 protein. A D gene is named only where the DNA matches it firmly. Clone size is not always given. Where it is, it says once, few, many or a class for expanded clones.

NA	TRBD1	TRBV6-5	TRBJ1-1	TGTGCCAGCGGTGGAGCAGGGGGCGGCACTGAAGCTTTCTTT	CASGGAGGGTEAFF
NA	TRBD1	TRBV5-1	TRBJ2-7	TGCGCCAGCAGCTTATCCGGGACAGGGGTCTACGAGCAGTACTTC	CASSLSGTGVYEQYF
NA	TRBD1	TRBV28	TRBJ1-1	TGTGCCAGCAGTTTGACAGGGGGGAACACTGAAGCTTTCTTT	CASSLTGGNTEAFF
NA	NA	TRBV4-2	TRBJ2-7	TGTGCCAGCAGCCAAGCACAGAGCTCCTACGAGCAGTACTTC	CASSQAQSSYEQYF
NA	NA	TRBV6-5	TRBJ1-1	TGTGCCAGCAGTTACGCGGGGGAGCCTTTCTTT	CASSYAGEPFF
NA	NA	TRBV28	TRBJ2-2	TGTGCCAGCGTTACAGGGACCTCCGGGGAGCTGTTTTTT	CASVTGTSGELFF
NA	NA	TRBV5-1	TRBJ2-2	TGCGCCAGCAGCTTCGGACAGGGGGAGCTGTTTTTT	CASSFGQGELFF
NA	TRBD1	TRBV5-4	TRBJ1-2	TGTGCCAGCCGCCCAGGGGGACCGCGAAACCTCTACACCTTC	CASRPGGPRNLYTF
NA	NA	TRBV4-1	TRBJ1-2	TGCGCCAGCAGCCAAGAAGGGGTCAGAGTGGTCTATGGCTACACCTTC	CASSQEGVRVVYGYTF
once	TRBD1	TRBV27	TRBJ2-7	TGTGCCAGCAGTTCAGACTGGGGGACAGGACCGTACGGGCAGTACTTC	CASSSDWGTGPYGQYF
few	TRBD1	TRBV7-2	TRBJ1-2	TGTGCCAGCAGCTTAGCGCCGGACAGGGGCCTTGGCTACACCTTC	CASSLAPDRGLGYTF
NA	NA	TRBV6-5	TRBJ2-3	TGTGCCAGCAGTTACTCGGAGGGGCGGGATACGCAGTATTTT	CASSYSEGRDTQYF
NA	TRBD1	TRBV10-1	TRBJ1-2	TGCGCCAGCAGTGAACAGGGGGCAGACGGCTACACCTTC	CASSEQGADGYTF
NA	NA	TRBV5-6	TRBJ2-3	TGTGCCAGCAGCCTAAACAGAGTCACAGATACGCAGTATTTT	CASSLNRVTDTQYF
NA	TRBD2	TRBV6-5	TRBJ2-1	TGTGCCAGCAGTTACGAGCGGGGGCGCTACAATGAGCAGTTCTTC	CASSYERGRYNEQFF
NA	NA	TRBV19	TRBJ1-1	TGTGCCAGTAGTATAGATTTGAGGAGACAGTGGCAAGGTGGTTACACTGAAGCTTTCTTT	CASSIDLRRQWQGGYTEAFF